These 18 T cell receptor beta chains originate from one sample sequenced in a study of cytomegalovirus exposure and HLA in healthy donors. Only in-frame clones appear in the TCRdb table, and some are missing; sequencing was by immunoSEQ multiplex PCR. The sample has around 86,000 clones; around 93% are singletons. The specimen sequenced was PBMCs. All receptors derive from a woman in her 30s in good health and CMV-seropositive.

The rearrangement uses TRBV28 and TRBJ2-5; D is undetermined. The CDR3 covers 14 residues. Trimming stripped 5 bases from V and 4 bases from J, with 14 bases between. The germline V gene has CDR1 MDHEN and CDR2 SYDVKM. Here the CDR3 reads CASSPRQGRETQYF. The CDR3 coding sequence is TGTGCCAGCAGTCCCAGACAAGGTCGAGAGACCCAGTACTTC.

The V and J genes are TRBV2 and TRBJ1-3; the D is unclear. Trimming removed 2 bases from V and 4 bases from J, with 3 bases in between. This CDR3 region has 12 residues. Germline V lookup: CDR1 SNHLY, CDR2 FYNNEI. CDR3 protein: CASSERGNTIYF. CDR3 DNA sequence: TGTGCCAGCAGTGAACGGGGAAACACCATATATTTT. The full variable domain, its missing parts supplied by reference TRBV2 and TRBJ1-3, is EPEVTQTPSHQVTQMGQEVILRCVPISNHLYFYWYRQILGQKVEFLVSFYNNEISEKSEIFDDQFSVERPDGSNFTLKIRSTKLEDSAMYFCASSERGNTIYFGEGSWLTVV.

This clone was detected only once. CDR3 nucleotides: TGCAGTGCTCGACTGGTTTACGAGCAGTACTTC. Protein product: CSARLVYEQYF. The chain combines TRBV20-1 with TRBJ2-7, with D uncertain. Trimming removed 5 bases from V and 4 bases from J, with 9 bases in between. CDR3 length: 11 residues. Germline CDR1 is DFQATT and CDR2 is SNEGSKA (reference sequence).

The chain has TRBV5-4 and TRBJ1-1, with D maybe TRBD1 (6 bases). V lost 4 bases and J 1 base, leaving 14 bases between the germline ends. CDR3 size: 15 residues. The germline V gene encodes CDR1 SGHNT and CDR2 YYREEE (reference sequence). The CDR3 loop reads CASSQLAGENTEAFF. The CDR3 coding sequence is TGTGCCAGCAGCCAACTCGCAGGGGAGAACACTGAAGCTTTCTTT.

The gene calls are TRBV7-2 and TRBJ2-7; D is perhaps TRBD2 (5 bases). Trimming took off 1 base at V and 2 bases at J, with 12 bases between the two ends. The CDR3 is 15 amino acids. Per the germline V gene, CDR1 is SGHTA and CDR2 is FQGNSA. This chain's CDR3 is CASSLVSGVAYEQYF. The CDR3 DNA reads TGTGCCAGCAGCTTAGTTTCCGGGGTAGCCTACGAGCAGTACTTC. Looking up the rest from reference TRBV7-2 and TRBJ2-7 gives the full variable domain: GAGVSQSPSNKVTEKGKDVELRCDPISGHTALYWYRQSLGQGLEFLIYFQGNSAPDKSGLPSDRFSAERTGGSVSTLTIQRTQQEDSAVYLCASSLVSGVAYEQYFGPGTRLTVT.

The chain uses TRBV5-1 and TRBJ1-1; 8 bases align to TRBD1. The V segment lost 0 bases and the J segment 7 bases; nucleotides outside the gene matches: 11. There are 16 residues in the CDR3. Germline V gene lookup returns CDR1 SGHRS and CDR2 YFSETQ. The CDR3: CASSLVTQGDRGEAFF. The CDR3 coding sequence is TGCGCCAGCAGCTTGGTTACACAGGGGGATCGAGGTGAAGCTTTCTTT. Full variable domain (outside the CDR3, taken from reference TRBV5-1 and TRBJ1-1): KAGVTQTPRYLIKTRGQQVTLSCSPISGHRSVSWYQQTPGQGLQFLFEYFSETQRNKGNFPGRFSGRQFSNSRSEMNVSTLELGDSALYLCASSLVTQGDRGEAFFGQGTRLTVV.

Written as DNA, the CDR3 is TGTGCCAGTAGTATAGTTCTAACAGGGGGCGAAAGTCAGCCCCAGCATTTT. Encoded protein: CASSIVLTGGESQPQHF. The V and J genes are TRBV19 and TRBJ1-5, with 9 bases that match TRBD1. Germline V gives CDR1 LNHDA, CDR2 SQIVND (reference sequence). The V segment lost 1 base and the J segment 6 bases; nucleotides outside the gene matches: 10. The CDR3 runs to 17 residues.

The chain recombines TRBV28 with TRBJ2-1; weak D call: TRBD2 (5 bases). Trimming shortened V by 2 bases and J by 4 bases, and 15 bases separated the two germline ends. This CDR3 contains 16 residues. The germline V gene has CDR1 MDHEN and CDR2 SYDVKM. CDR3 bases: TGTGCCAGCAGTTTAGAGGAAGGGAGCGGTTACAATGAGCAGTTCTTC. Residues: CASSLEEGSGYNEQFF.

V usage is TRBV6-1 and J usage is TRBJ2-2, with 7 positions matching TRBD2. In germline, CDR1 is MNHNS, CDR2 SASEGT. The J segment lost 3 bases and the V segment lost 6 bases, leaving 7 bases of the junction unmatched. The CDR3 length is 15 residues. The CDR3 protein is CASRISGTYTGELFF. CDR3 sequence (DNA): TGTGCCAGCAGAATCAGCGGGACCTACACCGGGGAGCTGTTTTTT.

This chain joins TRBV30 and TRBJ2-5, with D tentatively TRBD1 (6 bases). The CDR3 consists of 12 residues. The ends were cut back, 2 bases at V and 4 bases at J, with 8 bases in the middle. Germline values: CDR1 GTSNPN, CDR2 SVGIG (reference sequence). The CDR3 nucleotides read TGTGCCTGGAGTCCCAGGGGAGAGACCCAGTACTTC. Protein: CAWSPRGETQYF.

The chain joins TRBV5-4 to TRBJ2-1; D remains ambiguous. V was cut by 7 bases and J by 0 bases, with 20 bases left in between. CDR1 and CDR2 from the germline V gene are SGHNT and YYREEE (reference sequence). This CDR3 has 17 residues. The CDR3 protein is CASHRRSLRSSYNEQFF. DNA of the CDR3: TGTGCCAGCCACCGGAGATCCCTCCGGAGCTCCTACAATGAGCAGTTCTTC. The variable domain in full, completed from reference TRBV5-4 and TRBJ2-1, reads ETGVTQSPTHLIKTRGQQVTLRCSSQSGHNTVSWYQQALGQGPQFIFQYYREEENGRGNFPPRFSGLQFPNYSSELNVNALELDDSALYLCASHRRSLRSSYNEQFFGPGTRLTVL.

The gene calls are TRBV7-2 and TRBJ2-1; 11 nucleotides align to TRBD2. The CDR3 runs to 14 residues. CDR1 is SGHTA and CDR2 is FQGNSA in the germline V gene. Unmatched junction bases numbered 10, after V lost 3 bases and J lost 15 bases. CDR3 sequence (DNA): TGTGCCAGCAGCTTCCCGGGACTAGCGGCTTCGTGGTTCTTC. It encodes CASSFPGLAASWFF.

The chain employs TRBV28 and TRBJ2-7; 12 nucleotides match TRBD2. V was pared by 3 bases and J by 2 bases, with 5 bases of the junction left unmatched. The CDR3 runs to 16 residues. CDR1 and CDR2 (germline): MDHEN, SYDVKM. The CDR3 loop reads CASSFLTSGSPYEQYF. The DNA for the CDR3 is TGTGCCAGCAGTTTCCTGACTAGCGGGAGCCCCTACGAGCAGTACTTC.

In its sample, this clone was seen once. The genes are TRBV19 and TRBJ2-2; TRBD2 matches 10 bases. Germline trimming cut 6 bases from V and 6 bases from J; bases unmatched to any gene: 4. This CDR3 comprises 14 residues. The germline gives CDR1 LNHDA, CDR2 SQIVND (reference sequence). The chain's CDR3 is CASRSGRAPGELFF. CDR3 coding DNA: TGTGCCAGTAGGAGCGGGAGGGCCCCCGGGGAGCTGTTTTTT.

V and J are TRBV21-1 and TRBJ2-1; the DNA was not used to check the table's D call, TRBD2. TRBV21-1 counts as a pseudogene. This CDR3 has 17 residues. CDR3 nucleotides: TGTGCCAGCAGCAAATTTAGGTCTAGCGGGAGTTGGAATGAGCAGTTCTTC. This encodes CASSKFRSSGSWNEQFF.

The chain combines TRBV19 with TRBJ1-1; 9 bases fit TRBD1. The CDR3 consists of 13 residues. Germline V gives CDR1 LNHDA, CDR2 SQIVND (reference sequence). V shed 9 bases and J 7 bases; nucleotides not matched to a gene: 9. For the CDR3, the DNA is TGTGCCAGCACTGGTCCGGACAGGGGTGAAGCTTTCTTT. Translated: CASTGPDRGEAFF.

The chain uses TRBV27 and TRBJ1-5; D perhaps matches TRBD1 (6 bases). Germline-derived CDR1 and CDR2 are MNHEY and SMNVEV (reference sequence). Trimming shortened V by 0 bases and J by 3 bases, and 9 bases separated the two germline ends. The CDR3 spans 15 residues. CDR3 sequence (DNA): TGTGCCAGCAGTTTATCGACAGGTAACAATCAGCCCCAGCATTTT. Protein: CASSLSTGNNQPQHF.

This chain joins TRBV4-3 and TRBJ2-7; D ambiguous. The V gene's germline CDR1 is LGHNA and CDR2 YSLEER. This CDR3 is 13 amino acids long. The V end was cut by 0 bases, the J end by 12 bases, with 15 bases between. The CDR3 nucleotides read TGCGCCAGCAGCCAAGATGGAGACTCGCGGCGGTACTTC. It translates to CASSQDGDSRRYF.